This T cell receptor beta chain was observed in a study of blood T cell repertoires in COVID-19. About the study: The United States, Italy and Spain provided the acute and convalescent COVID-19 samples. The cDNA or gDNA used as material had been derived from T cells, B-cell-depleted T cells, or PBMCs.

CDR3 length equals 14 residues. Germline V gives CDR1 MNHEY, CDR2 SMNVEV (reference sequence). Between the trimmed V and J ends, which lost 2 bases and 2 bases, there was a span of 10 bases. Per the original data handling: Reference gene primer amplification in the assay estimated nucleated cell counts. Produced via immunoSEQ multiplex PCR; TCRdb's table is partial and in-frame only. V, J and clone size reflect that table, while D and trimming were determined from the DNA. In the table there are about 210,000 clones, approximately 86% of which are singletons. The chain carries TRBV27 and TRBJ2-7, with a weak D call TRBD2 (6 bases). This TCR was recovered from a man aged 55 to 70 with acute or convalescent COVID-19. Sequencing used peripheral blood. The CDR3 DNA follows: TGTGCCAGCAGTTTAAGGGACTCCGCCTACGAGCAGTACTTC. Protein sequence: CASSLRDSAYEQYF.